The 8 T cell receptor beta chains in this list originate from one sample, sequenced in a study of tumor-infiltrating lymphocytes in primary liver carcinoma. Synthesis of TCR beta cDNA was carried out from approximately 470 ng total RNA with a constant-region primer. A slightly modified ARM-PCR protocol with three nested multiplex PCR rounds produced these TCR beta libraries. Researchers ran the first two PCR rounds for approximately 10 cycles each with TRBV1-TRBV30 forward primers and a C-beta reverse primer. MiXCR was run by TCRdb on the multiplex PCR reads, yielding one entry per CDR3 protein. The sample lists approximately 120,000 distinct CDR3 sequences, 50% to 80% seen once, with 8.4% in the top ten. Each 20-30 mg portion of unsorted bulk tissue served as the source for co-extraction of RNA and DNA. Sample: liver tumor tissue from sampling region 3. The subset: tumor region T3, left-lateral pole. The receptors were sampled from a woman aged 60-70 years with primary liver carcinoma and hepatitis B virus infection.

This chain uses TRBV6-1 with TRBJ2-3, with 7 nucleotides matching TRBD1. Trimming at V came to 7 bases and at J to 5 bases, leaving 21 bases not matched to a gene. The CDR3 is 18 amino acids. The germline V gene encodes CDR1 MNHNS and CDR2 SASEGT. CDR3 residues: CASTDLHATGWVQDTQYF. The DNA for the CDR3 is TGTGCCAGCACTGACCTTCATGCGACAGGGTGGGTTCAAGATACGCAGTATTTT.

This clonotype was seen many times. This chain links TRBV29-1 with TRBJ2-3; TRBD2 matches at 7 bases. The CDR3 is 15 residues long. V was clipped by 7 bases and J by 2 bases; unmatched bases: 12. Germline CDR1 reads SQVTM; CDR2 reads ANQGSEA. CDR3 amino acids: CSGAGSGGDTDTQYF. The CDR3 coding sequence is TGCAGCGGAGCAGGTTCGGGGGGTGACACAGATACGCAGTATTTT.

This clonotype has a single count. Because the CDR3 is missing its conserved closing phenylalanine or tryptophan, this is likely a read error. It is unclear where the CDR3 begins or ends on the DNA, so no DNA is shown, and the CDR3 is as TCRdb lists it. This chain uses TRBV11-2 with TRBJ2-7; TRBD2, the table's D call, lacks a check against the DNA. CDR1 is SGHAT, CDR2 FQNNGV, per germline. Including both end residues, the CDR3 is 11 amino acids long. The CDR3 protein is CPSSLASSLEY.

With respect to this clonotype: A read error may be the cause here, since a much bigger clone is one base away. This chain joins TRBV12-3 or TRBV12-4 and TRBJ2-5, with 7 bases lining up with TRBD2. The CDR3 spans 13 residues. CDR3 bases: TGTGCCAGCAGTTTGGGAGGGTTAGAGATCCAGTACTTC. As protein: CASSLGGLEIQYF.

Ten or more counts support this clonotype. The chain employs TRBV11-2 and TRBJ2-3; D may correspond to TRBD1 or TRBD2 (5 bases each). Germline lookup yields CDR1 SGHAT and CDR2 FQNNGV. The CDR3 is made up of 14 amino acids. The ends were cut back, 3 bases at V and 1 base at J, with 8 bases in the middle. The CDR3 here is CASSFRDGTDTQYF. CDR3 nucleotide sequence: TGTGCCAGCAGCTTCAGGGACGGCACAGATACGCAGTATTTT.

The V gene is TRBV11-2, the J gene TRBJ2-2; tentatively, D is TRBD2 (5 bases). There are 17 residues in the CDR3. Germline-derived CDR1 and CDR2 are SGHAT and FQNNGV. The CDR3 DNA reads TGTGCGAGCGGCTGTCAAGCGTGGTTAGTAGTCACCGGGGAGCTGTTTTTT. Translated, it gives CASGCQAWLVVTGELFF.

The chain joins TRBV10-3 to TRBJ1-3, with D possibly TRBD1 on 5 matching bases. V lost 7 bases and J lost 0, with 13 bases in between. This CDR3 is built from 15 residues. The germline CDR1 and CDR2 sequences are ENHRY and SYGVKD. CDR3 in amino acids: CAIMRGSSSGNTIYF. In DNA, the CDR3 is TGTGCCATCATGCGGGGCAGCAGCTCTGGAAACACCATATATTTT.

On this clonotype itself: The CDR3 carries no conserved terminal phenylalanine or tryptophan, so it likely arises from a read error. In DNA form, the CDR3 reads TGTGTCGGCAGCTTAGAATCCAAGGGGACCCAGTACTTA. This gives the protein CVGSLESKGTQYL. The chain combines TRBV11-2 with TRBJ2-5; D ambiguous. Germline CDR1 reads SGHAT; CDR2 reads FQNNGV. This CDR3 has 13 amino acids.